The 31 T cell receptor beta chains below come from one sample, sequenced in a study of cytomegalovirus exposure and HLA in healthy donors. Vbeta (60) and Jbeta (13) primers were used in the PCR. Profiled with immunoSEQ multiplex PCR; TCRdb holds only in-frame clones, not every one. The repertoire shows approximately 79,000 clones; the top ten hold about 5%. Sequencing used PBMCs. The receptors stem from a man between 35 and 55 years old in good health and CMV-seronegative.

This chain links TRBV19 with TRBJ2-1; 11 bases line up with TRBD2. This CDR3 contains 14 residues. CDR1 LNHDA and CDR2 SQIVND come from the germline V gene (reference sequence). With 6 bases clipped from V and 6 bases from J, the junction kept 4 bases outside the gene matches. As DNA, the CDR3 is TGTGCCAGTAGCCCACTAGCGGGAGTCAATGAGCAGTTCTTC. This translates into CASSPLAGVNEQFF. The full variable domain, in which reference TRBV19 and TRBJ2-1 provide the parts outside the CDR3, is DGGITQSPKYLFRKEGQNVTLSCEQNLNHDAMYWYRQDPGQGLRLIYYSQIVNDFQKGDIAEGYSVSREKKESFPLTVTSAQKNPTAFYLCASSPLAGVNEQFFGPGTRLTVL.

The J gene is TRBJ1-1, the V gene TRBV19; tentative D call: TRBD1 (6 bases). V gave up 6 bases and J gave up 1 base, with 15 bases separating them. CDR1 and CDR2 (germline): LNHDA, SQIVND (reference sequence). CDR3 length equals 15 residues. The CDR3 DNA is TGTGCCAGTAGAAAACCGGGACACCAGAACACTGAAGCTTTCTTT. It translates to CASRKPGHQNTEAFF.

The rearrangement joins TRBV2 to TRBJ1-6, with D possibly matching TRBD1 (6 bases). Germline-derived CDR1 and CDR2 are SNHLY and FYNNEI. The CDR3 consists of 12 residues. Trimming shortened V by 11 bases and J by 5 bases, and 10 bases separated the two germline ends. This chain's CDR3 is CAGGRDNSPLHF. For the CDR3, the DNA is TGTGCCGGGGGCAGGGATAATTCACCCCTCCACTTT.

The chain carries TRBV9 and TRBJ1-2, with a weak D call TRBD1 (5 bases). This CDR3 has 21 amino acids. The ends were cut back, 0 bases at V and 0 bases at J, with 27 bases in the middle. The V gene's germline CDR1 is SGDLS and CDR2 YYNGEE. The CDR3 loop is CASSVGIGGRQLNLANYGYTF. The CDR3 DNA sequence: TGTGCCAGCAGCGTAGGGATCGGAGGGAGACAGTTAAATTTAGCTAACTATGGCTACACCTTC.

The DNA of the CDR3 is TGTGCCAGCAGTGCGACAGTTACGAACTATGGCTACACCTTC. Translated: CASSATVTNYGYTF. The V and J genes are TRBV28 and TRBJ1-2, with D possibly matching TRBD1 (5 bases). CDR1 is MDHEN and CDR2 is SYDVKM in the germline V gene. This CDR3 has 14 residues. The V end lost 5 bases, the J end lost 2 bases, and 12 bases lay between the germline ends.

This chain connects TRBV5-4 to TRBJ1-1; D not resolved. The germline V and J ends were trimmed by 1 base and 1 base, with 8 bases remaining between them. The CDR3 covers 14 residues. Germline V CDR1 and CDR2: SGHNT, YYREEE (reference sequence). CDR3 DNA: TGTGCCAGCAGCTTGATCGGGGAGAACACTGAAGCTTTCTTT. Protein product: CASSLIGENTEAFF.

V gene TRBV5-1 combines with J gene TRBJ2-3; D is unclear. Trimming cost V 0 bases and J 4 bases, with 6 bases left between them. The CDR3 length is 13 residues. Germline V gene lookup returns CDR1 SGHRS and CDR2 YFSETQ. CDR3 sequence (DNA): TGCGCCAGCAGCTTGGGGTCGGCAGATACGCAGTATTTT. Translated, it gives CASSLGSADTQYF.

The genes are TRBV18 and TRBJ2-7, with 8 bases aligning to TRBD1. CDR1 is KGHSH and CDR2 is LQKENI in the germline V gene. V dropped 10 bases and J dropped 1; count of bases not matched to a gene: 6. The CDR3 runs to 13 residues. CDR3: CATQGQDSYEQYF. CDR3 DNA sequence: TGTGCCACTCAGGGACAGGATTCCTACGAGCAGTACTTC.

V gene TRBV7-2 combines with J gene TRBJ2-5, with 14 positions matching TRBD2. The CDR3 totals 15 residues. With V trimmed by 5 bases and J by 4 bases, 3 bases remained unmatched. Germline assignment: CDR1 SGHTA and CDR2 FQGNSA. The DNA of the CDR3 is TGTGCCAGCAGCGGACTAGCGGGAGGTTCAGAGACCCAGTACTTC. Amino acids: CASSGLAGGSETQYF.

V usage is TRBV12-5 and J usage is TRBJ2-5; 7 bases are shared with TRBD2. The CDR3 is 13 residues long. Germline CDR1 reads LGHNT; CDR2 reads FRNRAP. V lost 6 bases to trimming and J lost 3 bases; unmatched junction nucleotides: 4. Here the CDR3 reads CASGRSGEETQYF. CDR3 coding DNA: TGTGCTAGTGGCCGAAGCGGGGAAGAGACCCAGTACTTC.

The chain recombines TRBV28 with TRBJ2-3; a possible D gene is TRBD1 (6 bases). The V end was cut by 8 bases, the J end by 3 bases, with 12 bases between. The V gene's germline CDR1 is MDHEN and CDR2 SYDVKM. CDR3 length: 13 amino acids. The chain's CDR3 is CASGLGGTDTQYF. The CDR3 bases are TGTGCCAGCGGATTAGGGGGTACAGATACGCAGTATTTT.

The genes are TRBV2 and TRBJ2-1; D possibly corresponds to TRBD2 (6 bases). CDR3 length: 13 amino acids. V shed 8 bases and J shed 0 bases, with 8 bases lying between them. Germline assignment: CDR1 SNHLY and CDR2 FYNNEI. CDR3 residues: CASGGDSYNEQFF. The DNA of the CDR3 is TGTGCCAGCGGAGGGGACTCCTACAATGAGCAGTTCTTC.

This chain links TRBV28 with TRBJ2-1, with TRBD2 as a possible D gene (5 bases). V was clipped by 7 bases and J by 7 bases, with 11 bases between them. The CDR3 is 12 amino acids. Germline CDR1 is MDHEN and CDR2 is SYDVKM. The CDR3: CASTTGGNEQFF. CDR3 in DNA: TGTGCCAGCACCACTGGAGGAAATGAGCAGTTCTTC. The full variable domain, with the rest looked up from reference TRBV28 and TRBJ2-1, is DVKVTQSSRYLVKRTGEKVFLECVQDMDHENMFWYRQDPGLGLRLIYFSYDVKMKEKGDIPEGYSVSREKKERFSLILESASTNQTSMYLCASTTGGNEQFFGPGTRLTVL.

The chain combines TRBV28 with TRBJ2-5; the match to TRBD1 covers 9 bases. CDR3 length: 16 amino acids. The V gene end was trimmed by 5 bases and the J gene end by 4 bases; junction bases not matched to a gene: 11. Germline lookup yields CDR1 MDHEN and CDR2 SYDVKM. DNA for the CDR3: TGTGCCAGCAGTCCTCAGACAGGGGGAGACGCAGAGACCCAGTACTTC. This encodes CASSPQTGGDAETQYF.

The V call is TRBV10-3, the J call TRBJ2-1; 8 nucleotides agree with TRBD2. V shed 4 bases and J 9 bases; nucleotides not matched to a gene: 11. The CDR3 consists of 15 residues. The germline gives CDR1 ENHRY, CDR2 SYGVKD. This chain's CDR3 is CAISVSSGSISEQFF. For the CDR3, the DNA is TGTGCCATCAGTGTCTCCAGCGGGAGTATCAGTGAGCAGTTCTTC.

V and J are TRBV5-5 and TRBJ1-1; D might be TRBD1 (5 bases). CDR3 length equals 16 residues. Germline V gene sequence: CDR1 SGHKS, CDR2 YYEKEE (reference sequence). V gave up 1 base and J gave up 1 base, with 14 bases separating them. CDR3 nucleotide sequence: TGTGCCAGCAGCTTGCGGAAGGGGTTCGGGAACACTGAAGCTTTCTTT. This codes for CASSLRKGFGNTEAFF.

The chain is built from TRBV7-6 and TRBJ2-3; D might be TRBD2 (5 bases). Germline CDR1 SGHVS, CDR2 FNYEAQ. The CDR3 length is 14 residues. The V end lost 5 bases, the J end lost 5 bases, and 14 bases lay between the germline ends. The CDR3 region is CASSGRVALDTQYF. The CDR3 DNA sequence: TGTGCCAGCAGCGGGCGGGTGGCCCTAGATACGCAGTATTTT.

The chain employs TRBV6-5 and TRBJ1-6, with 9 positions matching TRBD1. V lost 4 bases, J lost 9 bases, and 10 bases stayed unmatched. Germline loops: CDR1 MNHEY, CDR2 SVGAGI. The CDR3 consists of 16 residues. CDR3 sequence reads: CASSLGTGMVGSPLHF. The CDR3 nucleotides read TGTGCCAGCAGTTTAGGGACAGGGATGGTCGGTTCACCCCTCCACTTT.

The chain couples TRBV7-9 to TRBJ2-3, with a tentative D call TRBD2 (6 bases). This CDR3 contains 13 residues. V lost 5 bases to trimming and J lost 5 bases, with 11 bases between them. Germline CDR1 and CDR2: SEHNR and FQNEAQ (reference sequence). CDR3 bases: TGTGCCAGCAGCAGATCTAGCGTAGATACGCAGTATTTT. Protein sequence: CASSRSSVDTQYF.

V gene TRBV6-1 combines with J gene TRBJ2-1, with 10 bases matching TRBD2. The CDR3 loop spans 14 amino acids. CDR1 and CDR2 (germline): MNHNS, SASEGT. V lost 5 bases, J lost 10 bases, and 8 bases stayed unmatched. CDR3 DNA sequence: TGTGCCAGCAGTATAGCGGGGGGTCTCGCGGAGCAGTTCTTC. Protein: CASSIAGGLAEQFF.

This rearrangement joins TRBV7-2 to TRBJ1-1, with 7 nucleotides matching TRBD1. This CDR3 comprises 14 residues. The trim removed 2 bases at V and 8 bases at J, leaving 8 bases unmatched. Germline CDR1 and CDR2: SGHTA and FQGNSA. This CDR3 reads CASSLRWQGEEAFF. CDR3 DNA sequence: TGTGCCAGCAGCTTACGGTGGCAGGGGGAGGAAGCTTTCTTT.

The rearrangement links TRBV9 to TRBJ1-1; D gene ambiguous. The CDR3 is 14 residues long. The V and J ends lost 4 bases and 6 bases respectively, with 16 bases between them. Germline V gene data show CDR1 as SGDLS and CDR2 as YYNGEE. CDR3 sequence reads: CASSLIIQFSEAFF. DNA for the CDR3: TGTGCCAGCAGCCTTATTATACAGTTCTCTGAAGCTTTCTTT.

The genes are TRBV29-1 and TRBJ1-3; maybe TRBD1 (5 bases). V dropped 7 bases and J dropped 2 bases, with 15 bases sitting between them. Germline assignment: CDR1 SQVTM and CDR2 ANQGSEA. The CDR3 runs to 14 residues. CDR3 in DNA: TGCAGCGCTCACGGGGGGAGTCCTGGAAACACCATATATTTT. Amino acids: CSAHGGSPGNTIYF.

The V call is TRBV11-2, the J call TRBJ2-7, with 11 bases aligning to TRBD2. This CDR3 has 19 residues. Germline CDR1 and CDR2: SGHAT and FQNNGV. The trim removed 1 base at V and 4 bases at J, leaving 15 bases unmatched. This CDR3 is CASSLVVVASGRRSYEQYF. CDR3 sequence (DNA): TGTGCCAGCAGCTTAGTGGTCGTGGCTAGCGGGAGGAGGTCGTACGAGCAGTACTTC.

The gene calls are TRBV18 and TRBJ1-1; D remains ambiguous. Germline-derived CDR1 and CDR2 are KGHSH and LQKENI. CDR3 length equals 15 residues. Deletions cut 1 base from V and 1 base from J, with 10 bases between. This CDR3 reads CASSPQTVGNTEAFF. The CDR3 DNA reads as TGTGCCAGCTCACCACAAACGGTTGGGAACACTGAAGCTTTCTTT. Using reference TRBV18 and TRBJ1-1 for the parts outside the CDR3, the full variable domain is NAGVMQNPRHLVRRRGQEARLRCSPMKGHSHVYWYRQLPEEGLKFMVYLQKENIIDESGMPKERFSAEFPKEGPSILRIQQVVRGDSAAYFCASSPQTVGNTEAFFGQGTRLTVV.

This chain's CDR3 is CASSDSTSGDYNEQFF. The CDR3 bases are TGTGCCAGCAGTGACTCGACGAGCGGAGATTACAATGAGCAGTTCTTC. The chain links TRBV6-4 to TRBJ2-1, with D possibly being TRBD2 (5 bases). Between the trimmed V and J ends, which lost 0 bases and 4 bases, there was a span of 13 bases. This CDR3 contains 16 residues. CDR1 is MRHNA and CDR2 is SNTAGT in the germline V gene.

The chain employs TRBV5-6 and TRBJ2-5; tentatively, D is TRBD1 (5 bases). CDR3 length: 14 amino acids. V lost 0 bases, J lost 1 base, and 7 bases lay in between. Germline CDR1 and CDR2: SGHDT and YYEEEE. CDR3 nucleotides: TGTGCCAGCAGCTTGGGGACACGCCAAGAGACCCAGTACTTC. Its translation: CASSLGTRQETQYF.

This chain links TRBV6-5 with TRBJ2-6; no reliable D call. Germline V lookup: CDR1 MNHEY, CDR2 SVGAGI. CDR3 length: 13 residues. V was cut by 10 bases and J by 4 bases, with 11 bases left in between. The CDR3 DNA reads as TGTGCCATACAGAAATCCGGGGCCAACGTCCTGACTTTC. Translated, it gives CAIQKSGANVLTF.

V usage is TRBV30 and J usage is TRBJ2-7; weak D call: TRBD2 (5 bases). Trimming removed 0 bases at V and 4 bases at J, with 7 bases between. CDR1 GTSNPN and CDR2 SVGIG come from the germline V gene (reference sequence). CDR3 size: 12 residues. The chain's CDR3 is CAWSVSGYEQYF. The CDR3 DNA sequence: TGTGCCTGGAGTGTGTCGGGGTACGAGCAGTACTTC.

This sequence joins TRBV11-2 and TRBJ1-2, with D unresolved. The CDR3 is 12 residues long. V lost 4 bases and J lost 8, with 11 bases in between. The V gene's germline CDR1 is SGHAT and CDR2 FQNNGV. CDR3 bases: TGTGCCAGCAGCTCGAGGGTGGGGGGCTACACCTTC. Its protein is CASSSRVGGYTF.

The rearrangement links TRBV11-3 to TRBJ2-7, with D uncertain. CDR1 and CDR2 from the germline V gene are SGHNT and YENEEA. The CDR3 contains 12 residues. V lost 5 bases, J lost 4 bases, and 9 bases lay in between. CDR3 protein: CASSLSGYEQYF. The CDR3 coding sequence is TGTGCCAGCAGCCTGTCGGGTTACGAGCAGTACTTC.